Each of the 21 T cell receptor beta chains below was sequenced from the same sample in a study of OX40 agonist ivuxolimab in advanced cancers. Clones were sequenced by immunoSEQ multiplex PCR, and TCRdb holds only the in-frame ones, with some missing. The sample lists more than 25,000 clones, roughly 83% occurring once. The sample in question was CD4+ or CD8+ T cells sorted from blood, obtained in a trial of the OX40 agonist ivuxolimab. These receptors were taken from an adult with an advanced solid tumor such as melanoma, head and neck, liver or kidney cancer.

The chain links TRBV7-3 to TRBJ2-1, with 9 bases identical to TRBD2. With V trimmed by 3 bases and J by 3 bases, 3 bases remained unmatched. Germline assignment: CDR1 SGHTA and CDR2 FQGTGA. CDR3 length: 15 residues. The CDR3 nucleotides are TGTGCCAGCAGCTTCGGAGCGGGAGGCTACAATGAGCAGTTCTTC. Protein: CASSFGAGGYNEQFF.

The chain employs TRBV7-9 and TRBJ1-2; D is ambiguous. The CDR3 extends over 14 amino acids. The ends were cut back, 4 bases at V and 4 bases at J, with 13 bases in the middle. Germline CDR1 reads SEHNR; CDR2 reads FQNEAQ (reference sequence). The CDR3 is CASSYGRAGYGYTF. CDR3 DNA: TGTGCCAGCAGCTACGGACGGGCGGGCTATGGCTACACCTTC.

V is TRBV12-5 and J is TRBJ2-7, with 10 bases that match TRBD1. With 7 bases clipped from V and 3 bases from J, the junction kept 12 bases outside the gene matches. CDR1 LGHNT and CDR2 FRNRAP come from the germline V gene. The CDR3 runs 16 residues. The CDR3 protein is CASATGAGTGVYEQYF. DNA for the CDR3: TGTGCTAGTGCTACGGGGGCCGGGACAGGGGTCTACGAGCAGTACTTC.

The chain joins TRBV19 to TRBJ2-2; the D gene could be TRBD1 or TRBD2 (5 bases each). CDR3 length: 16 amino acids. The germline CDR1 and CDR2 sequences are LNHDA and SQIVND (reference sequence). Trimming cost V 3 bases and J 6 bases, with 17 bases left between them. CDR3 protein: CASSIGSLGDSGELFF. CDR3 nucleotides: TGTGCCAGTAGTATTGGGTCTTTGGGGGATTCCGGGGAGCTGTTTTTT.

CDR3 sequence: CASSQDELAGNSYEQYF. The CDR3 coding sequence is TGTGCCAGCAGCCAAGACGAGCTAGCGGGGAACTCCTACGAGCAGTACTTC. The V and J genes are TRBV4-2 and TRBJ2-7; 9 bases are a match to TRBD2. Germline V gene data show CDR1 as LGHNA and CDR2 as YNFKEQ. This CDR3 comprises 17 residues. V shed 0 bases, J shed 0 bases, and the junction held 6 bases outside the gene matches.

Only a few counts were recorded for this clone. The chain is built from TRBV4-3 and TRBJ1-5, with a weak D call TRBD1 (6 bases). The CDR3 is 15 residues long. V was shortened by 1 base and J by 6 bases, with 13 bases between the two germline ends. Germline loops: CDR1 LGHNA, CDR2 YSLEER. As DNA, the CDR3 is TGCGCCAGCAGCCAAGTGTCAGGGGTAGGTCAGCCCCAGCATTTT. Its protein is CASSQVSGVGQPQHF.

Remarks on this clone: Other DNA sequences in the same sample also yield this CDR3. The V call is TRBV7-9, the J call TRBJ1-4; D remains ambiguous. Trimming cost V 5 bases and J 3 bases, with 10 bases left between them. Germline lookup yields CDR1 SEHNR and CDR2 FQNEAQ (reference sequence). There are 14 residues in the CDR3. CDR3 in DNA: TGTGCCAGCAGCAGGCACACCGCTAATGAAAAACTGTTTTTT. This codes for CASSRHTANEKLFF.

This rearrangement joins TRBV13 to TRBJ2-7, with 8 bases identical to TRBD2. V was clipped by 2 bases and J by 0 bases; unmatched bases: 6. Germline V gene data show CDR1 as PRHDT and CDR2 as FYEKMQ (reference sequence). This CDR3 is built from 16 residues. As DNA, the CDR3 is TGTGCCAGCAGCTTAACTAGCGGTTTGAGCTCCTACGAGCAGTACTTC. This translates into CASSLTSGLSSYEQYF. The full variable domain, in which reference TRBV13 and TRBJ2-7 provide the parts outside the CDR3, is AAGVIQSPRHLIKEKRETATLKCYPIPRHDTVYWYQQGPGQDPQFLISFYEKMQSDKGSIPDRFSAQQFSDYHSELNMSSLELGDSALYFCASSLTSGLSSYEQYFGPGTRLTVT.

The V call is TRBV11-2, the J call TRBJ2-1; 10 bases align to TRBD2. Germline trimming cut 1 base from V and 8 bases from J; bases unmatched to any gene: 11. CDR1 and CDR2 from the germline V gene are SGHAT and FQNNGV. CDR3 length: 17 residues. The CDR3 here is CASSLGLAGATRDEQFF. The CDR3 coding sequence is TGTGCCAGCAGCTTAGGCCTAGCGGGAGCCACCAGGGATGAGCAGTTCTTC.

The genes are TRBV11-2 and TRBJ1-2, with TRBD1 matching 7 bases. V shed 5 bases and J 7 bases; nucleotides not matched to a gene: 7. This CDR3 is built from 13 residues. Germline loops: CDR1 SGHAT, CDR2 FQNNGV. CDR3 region: CASSHRTGFGYTF. The CDR3 nucleotides read TGTGCCAGCAGCCACCGGACAGGCTTTGGCTACACCTTC.

This chain joins TRBV9 and TRBJ2-7; D gene ambiguous. This CDR3 is 14 amino acids long. Germline-derived CDR1 and CDR2 are SGDLS and YYNGEE. Trimming left V 0 bases short and J 2 bases short, with 9 bases between. CDR3 DNA sequence: TGTGCCAGCAGCGTAGAACACGGAGCCTACGAGCAGTACTTC. It encodes CASSVEHGAYEQYF.

The rearrangement links TRBV2 to TRBJ2-5, with TRBD2 matching 7 bases. The germline V gene has CDR1 SNHLY and CDR2 FYNNEI. Trimming removed 8 bases from V and 3 bases from J; junction bases left unmatched: 12. The CDR3 extends over 15 amino acids. The DNA of the CDR3 is TGTGCCAGCCAAAAGCCGGGACTAACAAAAGAGACCCAGTACTTC. Translated, it gives CASQKPGLTKETQYF.

V usage is TRBV9 and J usage is TRBJ1-6, with TRBD1 matching 8 bases. The CDR3 totals 18 residues. Per the germline V gene, CDR1 is SGDLS and CDR2 is YYNGEE. The junction had 12 bases not matched to a gene; V was cut back by 3 bases and J by 4 bases. The CDR3 loop is CASSGAKDRARYNSPLHF. The CDR3 DNA follows: TGTGCCAGCAGCGGAGCAAAGGACAGGGCACGGTATAATTCACCCCTCCACTTT. Supplemented by reference TRBV9 and TRBJ1-6, the full variable domain reads DSGVTQTPKHLITATGQRVTLRCSPRSGDLSVYWYQQSLDQGLQFLIQYYNGEERAKGNILERFSAQQFPDLHSELNLSSLELGDSALYFCASSGAKDRARYNSPLHFGNGTRLTVT.

The rearrangement uses TRBV5-1 and TRBJ2-7, with 9 bases aligning to TRBD1. V trimming: 5 bases; J trimming: 0 bases; junction bases outside the gene matches: 6. The CDR3 is 15 residues long. The germline V gene has CDR1 SGHRS and CDR2 YFSETQ. The CDR3 DNA is TGCGCCAGCAGTCAAGACAGGGGGAGCTCCTACGAGCAGTACTTC. Encoded protein: CASSQDRGSSYEQYF.

This clone was counted between two and nine times. The V gene is TRBV7-8, the J gene TRBJ2-7; tentative D call: TRBD1 (6 bases). V was trimmed by 1 base and J by 4 bases, leaving 14 bases between them. The CDR3 length is 15 residues. Germline V gives CDR1 SGHVS, CDR2 FQNEAQ. This CDR3 is CASSLVGTPPYEQYF. For the CDR3, the DNA is TGTGCCAGCAGCTTAGTCGGGACACCTCCTTACGAGCAGTACTTC. Using reference TRBV7-8 and TRBJ2-7 for the parts outside the CDR3, the full variable domain is GAGVSQSPRYKVAKRGQDVALRCDPISGHVSLFWYQQALGQGPEFLTYFQNEAQLDKSGLPSDRFFAERPEGSVSTLKIQRTQQEDSAVYLCASSLVGTPPYEQYFGPGTRLTVT.

The chain couples TRBV7-6 to TRBJ2-5, with D unresolved. Trimming took off 1 base at V and 1 base at J, with 4 bases between the two ends. CDR3 length equals 13 residues. Germline CDR1 and CDR2: SGHVS and FNYEAQ. The CDR3 is CASSLVGQETQYF. The CDR3 nucleotides are TGTGCCAGCAGCTTAGTTGGCCAAGAGACCCAGTACTTC.

The chain has TRBV9 and TRBJ2-2; 8 nucleotides agree with TRBD2. J lost 7 bases, V lost 7 bases, and 12 bases had no gene match. The CDR3 is made up of 15 amino acids. Germline CDR1 is SGDLS and CDR2 is YYNGEE. The CDR3 DNA reads as TGTGCCAGCGGAACTAGCGGAGGGCTGGGCGGGGAGCTGTTTTTT. Encoded protein: CASGTSGGLGGELFF. The full variable domain, with the rest looked up from reference TRBV9 and TRBJ2-2, is DSGVTQTPKHLITATGQRVTLRCSPRSGDLSVYWYQQSLDQGLQFLIQYYNGEERAKGNILERFSAQQFPDLHSELNLSSLELGDSALYFCASGTSGGLGGELFFGEGSRLTVL.

This clone has just a few counts. The chain is built from TRBV30 and TRBJ1-4; D is ambiguous. The CDR3 is 13 residues long. Germline CDR1 is GTSNPN and CDR2 is SVGIG (reference sequence). V lost 2 bases, J lost 3 bases, and 7 bases lay in between. Written as DNA, the CDR3 is TGTGCCTGGAGTATGGTGGCTAATGAAAAACTGTTTTTT. Its protein product is CAWSMVANEKLFF.

The chain has TRBV11-3 and TRBJ2-1, with TRBD1 matching over 9 bases. CDR1 and CDR2 (germline): SGHNT, YENEEA. The CDR3 sequence is 15 residues long. The V gene end was trimmed by 5 bases and the J gene end by 6 bases; junction bases not matched to a gene: 8. The CDR3, as DNA: TGTGCCAGCAGCCACAGGGGGCTGCCCGGCAATGAGCAGTTCTTC. Amino acids: CASSHRGLPGNEQFF.

V usage is TRBV5-6 and J usage is TRBJ2-7; D tentatively fits TRBD1 or TRBD2 (5 bases each). V lost 0 bases to trimming and J lost 5 bases, with 15 bases between them. Germline-derived CDR1 and CDR2 are SGHDT and YYEEEE. The CDR3 has 15 residues. CDR3 sequence (DNA): TGTGCCAGCAGCTTGGTTGGCAGGGTGGGGGACGAGCAGTACTTC. Protein sequence: CASSLVGRVGDEQYF.

The V gene is TRBV2, the J gene TRBJ1-1; no reliable D call. The germline V gene encodes CDR1 SNHLY and CDR2 FYNNEI. V dropped 8 bases and J dropped 1 base, with 11 bases sitting between them. The CDR3 loop spans 13 amino acids. The DNA for the CDR3 is TGTGCCAGCCAAGGTTCACGGAACACTGAAGCTTTCTTT. Residues: CASQGSRNTEAFF.